Included here is one T cell receptor (gamma chain) sequence, with context. No antigen is known for it. The limits of the CDR3 on the DNA are not certain, so only TCRdb's listed CDR3 is given. These data belong to a study of gamma delta lymphoproliferative disorders and STAT genes. Study observations and caveats: In whole-repertoire clustering, gamma separated patients from controls, unlike delta. Apart from a couple of gamma clonotypes, major patient clonotypes were public.

TCRdb fed the multiplex PCR reads into CATT to redo clone calling. The data show roughly 2,500 gamma-chain clones, approximately 12% seen once. Both ends counted, the CDR3 spans 16 residues. PBMCs from patients and controls supplied the genomic DNA for sequencing. The sequenced material came from blood. The source of this sequence is a human donor with gamma-delta T-cell large granular lymphocyte leukemia. V gene TRGV10 was called; the J gene was not. TRGV10 is marked as an open reading frame, function uncertain. CDR3 loop: CAAWDLSSSLAVEQHF.